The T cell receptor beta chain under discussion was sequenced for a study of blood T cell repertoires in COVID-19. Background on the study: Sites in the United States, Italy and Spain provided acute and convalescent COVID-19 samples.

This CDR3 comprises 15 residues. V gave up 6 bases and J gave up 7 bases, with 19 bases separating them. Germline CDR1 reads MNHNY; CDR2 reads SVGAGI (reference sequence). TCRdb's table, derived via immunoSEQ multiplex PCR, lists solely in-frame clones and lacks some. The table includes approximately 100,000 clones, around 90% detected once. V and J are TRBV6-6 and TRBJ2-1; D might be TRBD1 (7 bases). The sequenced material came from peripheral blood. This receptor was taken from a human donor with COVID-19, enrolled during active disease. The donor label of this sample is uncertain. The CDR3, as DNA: TGTGCCAGCAGGGAGGGACAGCGGGTGGGGAATGAGCAGTTCTTC. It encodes CASREGQRVGNEQFF.